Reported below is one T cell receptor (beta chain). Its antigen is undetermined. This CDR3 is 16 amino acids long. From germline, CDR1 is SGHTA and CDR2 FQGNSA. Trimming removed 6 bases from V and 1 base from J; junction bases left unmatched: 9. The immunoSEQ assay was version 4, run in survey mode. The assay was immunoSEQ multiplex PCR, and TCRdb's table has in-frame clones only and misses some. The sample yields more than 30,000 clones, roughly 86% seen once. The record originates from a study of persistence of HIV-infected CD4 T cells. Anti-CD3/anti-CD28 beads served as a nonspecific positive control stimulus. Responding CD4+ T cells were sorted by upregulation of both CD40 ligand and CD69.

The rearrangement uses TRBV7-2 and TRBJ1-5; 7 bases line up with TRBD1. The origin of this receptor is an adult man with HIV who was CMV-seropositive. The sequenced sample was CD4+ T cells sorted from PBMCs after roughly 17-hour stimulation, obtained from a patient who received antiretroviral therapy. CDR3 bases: TGTGCCAGCAGGTCAACAGGGGAGGGAAGCAATCAGCCCCAGCATTTT. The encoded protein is CASRSTGEGSNQPQHF.